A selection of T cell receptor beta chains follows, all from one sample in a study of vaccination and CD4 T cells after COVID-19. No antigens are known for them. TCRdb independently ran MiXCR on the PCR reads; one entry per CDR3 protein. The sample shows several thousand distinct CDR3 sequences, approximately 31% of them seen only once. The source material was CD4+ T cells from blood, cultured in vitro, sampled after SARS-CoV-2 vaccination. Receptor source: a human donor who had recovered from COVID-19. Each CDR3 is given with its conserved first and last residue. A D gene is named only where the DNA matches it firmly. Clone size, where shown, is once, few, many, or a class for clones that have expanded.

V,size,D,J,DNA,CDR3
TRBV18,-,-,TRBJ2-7,TGTGCCAGCTCACCTAATTCCTACGAGCAGTACTTC,CASSPNSYEQYF
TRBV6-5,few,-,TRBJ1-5,TGTGCCAGCAGTTCCTACACGGATAATCAGCCCCAGCATTTT,CASSSYTDNQPQHF
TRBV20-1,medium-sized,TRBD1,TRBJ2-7,TGCAGTGCTAGAAGCGCTGGGCGCAGGGGGTTTTCCGAGCAGTACTTC,CSARSAGRRGFSEQYF
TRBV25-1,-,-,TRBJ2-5,TGTGCCAGCAGTGAAAGGAGCCAAGAGACCCAGTACTTC,CASSERSQETQYF
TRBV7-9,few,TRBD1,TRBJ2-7,TGTGCCAGCAGCCGATACGACAGGGAACCCTACGAGCAGTACTTC,CASSRYDREPYEQYF
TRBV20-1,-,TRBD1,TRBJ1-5,TGCAGTGCTAGAGAAACCAGGGGGCGAAGTCAGCCCCAGCATTTT,CSARETRGRSQPQHF
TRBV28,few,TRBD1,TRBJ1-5,TGTGCCAGCAAATTCAGGGGGGACAATCAGCCCCAGCATTTT,CASKFRGDNQPQHF
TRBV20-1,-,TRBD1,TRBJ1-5,TGCAGTGCTCCGGGACAGGGAGTTGGTCAGCCCCAGCATTTT,CSAPGQGVGQPQHF
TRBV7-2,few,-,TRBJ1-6,TGTGCCACAGACCGGGGGGCGCAGGGCTCACCCCTCCACTTT,CATDRGAQGSPLHF
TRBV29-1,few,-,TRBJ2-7,TGCAGCGTTGCAGGGAGCCGCTACGAGCAGTACTTC,CSVAGSRYEQYF
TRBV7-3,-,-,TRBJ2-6,TGTGCCAGCAGCTTACCAGGGTCTGGGGCCAACGTCCTGACTTTC,CASSLPGSGANVLTF
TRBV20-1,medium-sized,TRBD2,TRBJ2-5,TGCAGTGCCCCTACTTTAGGACTAGCGGGAGTAGAGACCCAGTACTTC,CSAPTLGLAGVETQYF
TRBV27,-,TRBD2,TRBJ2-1,TGTGCCAGCAGTTTCCTTATAGCGGGGGGTTACAATGAGCAGTTCTTC,CASSFLIAGGYNEQFF
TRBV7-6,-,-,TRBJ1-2,TGTGCCAGCAGCTTTACAGAGCAGGATGGCTACACCTTC,CASSFTEQDGYTF
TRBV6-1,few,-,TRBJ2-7,TGTGCCAGCAGCGTACAGGGTACCTACGAGCAGTACTTC,CASSVQGTYEQYF
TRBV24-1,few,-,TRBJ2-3,TGTGCCACCAGTCCGGGTTCCGATACGCAGTATTTT,CATSPGSDTQYF
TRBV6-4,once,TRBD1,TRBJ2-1,TGTGCCAGCAGTGAAGGGACAGGGGGCAATGAGCAGTTCTTC,CASSEGTGGNEQFF
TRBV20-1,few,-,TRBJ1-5,TGCAGTGCTAGAGTGCGCAGCGATCAGCCCCAGCATTTT,CSARVRSDQPQHF
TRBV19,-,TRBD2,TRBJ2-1,TGTGCCAGTAGTATATCTAGCGGGAGCGGGCATTCCTACAATGAGCAGTTCTTC,CASSISSGSGHSYNEQFF
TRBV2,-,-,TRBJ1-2,TGTGCCAGCAGTGCGTGGGTCGGCTACACCTTC,CASSAWVGYTF
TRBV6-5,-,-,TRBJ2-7,TGTGCCAGCAGTTATAGGTGGAATTACGAGCAGTACTTC,CASSYRWNYEQYF
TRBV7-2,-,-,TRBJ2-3,TGTGCCAGCAGCGTGATGGGTCCAGATACGCAGTATTTT,CASSVMGPDTQYF
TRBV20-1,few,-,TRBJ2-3,TGCAGTGCTGCCCGACAGAGCGCGACAGATACGCAGTATTTT,CSAARQSATDTQYF
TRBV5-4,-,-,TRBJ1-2,TGTGCCAGCAGCCCTACACGAGGCTATGGCTACACCTTC,CASSPTRGYGYTF
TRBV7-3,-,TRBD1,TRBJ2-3,TGTGCCAGCAGCGTAACAGGGGTAGATACGCAGTATTTT,CASSVTGVDTQYF
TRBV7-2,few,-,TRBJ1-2,TGTGCCAGCAGCTCCTATGCAACTTATGGCTACACCTTC,CASSSYATYGYTF
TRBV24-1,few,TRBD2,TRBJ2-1,TGTGCCACCAGTGATAAACTAGCGGGGAGCTACAATGAGCAGTTCTTC,CATSDKLAGSYNEQFF
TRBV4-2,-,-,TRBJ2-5,TGTGCCAGCAGCCAAGGGGCCCGGGGTTACCAAGAGACCCAGTACTTC,CASSQGARGYQETQYF
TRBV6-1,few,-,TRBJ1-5,TGTGCCAGCAGTGTGCTTTGGGACAGCAATCAGCCCCAGCATTTT,CASSVLWDSNQPQHF
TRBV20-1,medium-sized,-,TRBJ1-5,TGCAGTGCCCCTCTCGGTGGCAATCAGCCCCAGCATTTT,CSAPLGGNQPQHF
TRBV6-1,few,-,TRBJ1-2,TGTGCCAGCAGGGAGGGGAATGGGATATGGGATGGCTACACCTTC,CASREGNGIWDGYTF
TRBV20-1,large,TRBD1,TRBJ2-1,TGCAGTGCTAGAGTGGGGACAGTAAACAATGAGCAGTTCTTC,CSARVGTVNNEQFF
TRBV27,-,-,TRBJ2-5,TGTGCCAGCAGTTTATCATACCAAGAGACCCAGTACTTC,CASSLSYQETQYF
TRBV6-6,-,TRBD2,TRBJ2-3,TGTGCCAGCAGGCCAAGCGGGAGGGCCACAGATACGCAGTATTTT,CASRPSGRATDTQYF
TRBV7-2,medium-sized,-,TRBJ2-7,TGTGCCAGCAGCTTAATAGGGGACAACTCCTACGAGCAGTACTTC,CASSLIGDNSYEQYF
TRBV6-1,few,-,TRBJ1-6,TGTGCCAGCACCCGGGGGGCGACCTCCTATAATTCACCCCTCCACTTT,CASTRGATSYNSPLHF
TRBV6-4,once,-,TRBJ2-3,TGTGCCAGCAGTGAAACCAGTGGGGCAGATACGCAGTATTTT,CASSETSGADTQYF
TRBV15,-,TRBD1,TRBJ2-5,TGTGCCACCAGCAGAGGAGGGAGCAGGGGGCGCGAGACCCAGTACTTC,CATSRGGSRGRETQYF
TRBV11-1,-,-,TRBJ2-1,TGTGCCAGCAGCTTAGGACAGGACTTGAACAATGAGCAGTTCTTC,CASSLGQDLNNEQFF
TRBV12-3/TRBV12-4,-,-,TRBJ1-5,TGTGCCAGCACCCGGGGGGGTGGATCCCGAAATCAGCCCCAGCATTTT,CASTRGGGSRNQPQHF
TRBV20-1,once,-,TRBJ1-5,TGCAGTGCTAGTCGCAGGGAAAGGAGTCAGCCCCAGCATTTT,CSASRRERSQPQHF
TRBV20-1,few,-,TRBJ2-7,TGCAGTGCGCAGTACTCCTACGAGCAGTACTTC,CSAQYSYEQYF
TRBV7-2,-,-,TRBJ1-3,TGTGCCAGCAGCTCGGGGTCCATTACTGGAAACACCATATATTTT,CASSSGSITGNTIYF
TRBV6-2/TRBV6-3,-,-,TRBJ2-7,TGTGCCACGCTCATGGGGTTCTACGAGCAGTACTTC,CATLMGFYEQYF
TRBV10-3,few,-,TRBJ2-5,TGTGCCATCAGCACTAGAGTCGAAGAGACCCAGTACTTC,CAISTRVEETQYF
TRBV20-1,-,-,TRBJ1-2,TGCAGTGCTAGAGCGTATCAGAACTATGGCTACACCTTC,CSARAYQNYGYTF